The 32 T cell receptor beta chains below come from one sample, sequenced in a study of shared T cell receptors in the human thymus. Clones were sequenced by immunoSEQ multiplex PCR, and TCRdb holds only the in-frame ones, with some missing. This sample yields almost 550,000 clones, of which around 78% are seen a single time; around 0.012% belongs to the top ten. This same sample was also taken into another study, of human thymus T cells.

Sequencing input: thymocytes. These receptors came from a boy under two years old with a congenital heart defect.

The gene calls are TRBV20-1 and TRBJ1-1; D gene unclear. V was cut by 6 bases and J by 7 bases, with 12 bases left in between. Germline values: CDR1 DFQATT, CDR2 SNEGSKA (reference sequence). This CDR3 is 11 amino acids long. The DNA of the CDR3 is TGCAGTGCCCCGATCCGGGGTGAAGCTTTCTTT. Amino acids: CSAPIRGEAFF.

The chain has TRBV4-3 and TRBJ2-1; 11 positions agree with TRBD2. Looked up from germline, CDR1 is LGHNA and CDR2 is YSLEER. The V and J ends lost 4 bases and 6 bases, in that order; junction bases with no gene match: 11. CDR3 size: 17 residues. Here the CDR3 reads CASSRTTLAGGVNEQFF. In DNA form, the CDR3 reads TGCGCCAGCAGCCGAACGACCCTAGCGGGAGGTGTCAATGAGCAGTTCTTC.

The chain couples TRBV5-8 to TRBJ2-1; D gene uncertain. V dropped 2 bases and J dropped 0 bases, with 12 bases sitting between them. The germline gives CDR1 SGHTS, CDR2 YDEGEE. The CDR3 has 16 amino acids. The CDR3 region has the DNA TGTGCCAGCAGCTTCCTCTCACTGAGCTCCTACAATGAGCAGTTCTTC. As protein: CASSFLSLSSYNEQFF.

The rearrangement links TRBV18 to TRBJ2-5, with 9 bases aligning to TRBD2. V lost 3 bases, J lost 4 bases, and 12 bases stayed unmatched. The CDR3 extends over 17 amino acids. CDR1 is KGHSH and CDR2 is LQKENI in the germline V gene. CDR3 loop: CASSPAEEVAGVETQYF. CDR3 nucleotides: TGTGCCAGCTCACCGGCTGAGGAGGTAGCGGGGGTAGAGACCCAGTACTTC.

The rearrangement uses TRBV27 and TRBJ2-7, with TRBD1 matching 8 bases. From germline, CDR1 is MNHEY and CDR2 SMNVEV (reference sequence). V was clipped by 3 bases and J by 0 bases; unmatched bases: 10. The CDR3 is 17 residues long. CDR3: CASSFKDRGSGSYEQYF. The CDR3 DNA sequence: TGTGCCAGCAGTTTCAAAGACAGGGGAAGTGGCTCCTACGAGCAGTACTTC.

This chain uses TRBV9 with TRBJ2-1, with 7 bases aligning to TRBD1. There are 16 residues in the CDR3. The V and J ends lost 0 bases and 2 bases, in that order; junction bases with no gene match: 5. In germline, CDR1 is SGDLS, CDR2 YYNGEE. This chain's CDR3 is CASSVADRKPYNEQFF. Written as DNA, the CDR3 is TGTGCCAGCAGCGTAGCGGACAGGAAACCCTACAATGAGCAGTTCTTC.

The CDR3 DNA is TGTGCCAGCAGCTTAGTGGGGGGGGTAGCGGGAAGGGTTACCGGGGAGCTGTTTTTT. This sequence encodes CASSLVGGVAGRVTGELFF. This chain joins TRBV11-2 and TRBJ2-2, with 8 nucleotides matching TRBD2. This CDR3 spans 19 amino acids. Trimming cost V 1 base and J 5 bases; bases outside gene matches: 15. Germline loops: CDR1 SGHAT, CDR2 FQNNGV.

The chain recombines TRBV28 with TRBJ2-1; TRBD2 aligns across 14 bases. The germline V gene encodes CDR1 MDHEN and CDR2 SYDVKM. CDR3 length equals 20 residues. J lost 5 bases, V lost 4 bases, and 16 bases had no gene match. The CDR3 DNA reads TGTGCCAGCAGTTCCACCCCGGGACTAGCGGGAGTGGACGGGGACAATGAGCAGTTCTTC. This translates into CASSSTPGLAGVDGDNEQFF.

The chain recombines TRBV2 with TRBJ2-3; 13 bases match TRBD2. Germline V CDR1 and CDR2: SNHLY, FYNNEI. V was clipped by 5 bases and J by 2 bases; unmatched bases: 4. CDR3 length: 16 residues. The CDR3 spells CASSPGTSGNTDTQYF. The CDR3 coding sequence is TGTGCCAGCAGTCCCGGGACTAGCGGGAACACAGATACGCAGTATTTT.

V usage is TRBV7-2 and J usage is TRBJ2-7, with 9 bases lining up with TRBD2. V was clipped by 5 bases and J by 2 bases; unmatched bases: 10. Germline V gene sequence: CDR1 SGHTA, CDR2 FQGNSA. The CDR3 is 16 residues long. CDR3 coding DNA: TGTGCCAGCAGCCCCGTGGGCGGGAGGGTCCCCTACGAGCAGTACTTC. Its translation: CASSPVGGRVPYEQYF.

CDR3 nucleotide sequence: TGTGCCAGCAGTGTCAGCGGGAAGGATAATACGCAGTATTTT. Its translation: CASSVSGKDNTQYF. This sequence joins TRBV6-1 and TRBJ2-3; 7 bases agree with TRBD2. There are 14 residues in the CDR3. Germline CDR1 is MNHNS and CDR2 is SASEGT. V was clipped by 4 bases and J by 7 bases; unmatched bases: 8.

The rearrangement joins TRBV19 to TRBJ2-7; the D gene is possibly TRBD1 (6 bases). Trimming took off 3 bases at V and 2 bases at J, with 8 bases between the two ends. Germline loops: CDR1 LNHDA, CDR2 SQIVND (reference sequence). The CDR3 spans 13 residues. For the CDR3, the DNA is TGTGCCAGTAGTATGCAGGGGCCCTACGAGCAGTACTTC. Amino acids: CASSMQGPYEQYF.

This chain uses TRBV2 with TRBJ2-1; no firm D call. The ends were cut back, 1 base at V and 8 bases at J, with 3 bases in the middle. CDR3 length: 11 residues. Germline V CDR1 and CDR2: SNHLY, FYNNEI. CDR3 residues: CASSEVYEQFF. CDR3 sequence (DNA): TGTGCCAGCAGTGAAGTCTATGAGCAGTTCTTC. Full variable domain (remainder filled in from reference TRBV2 and TRBJ2-1): EPEVTQTPSHQVTQMGQEVILRCVPISNHLYFYWYRQILGQKVEFLVSFYNNEISEKSEIFDDQFSVERPDGSNFTLKIRSTKLEDSAMYFCASSEVYEQFFGPGTRLTVL.

The chain employs TRBV4-3 and TRBJ2-1, with TRBD2 as a possible D gene (5 bases). Germline V CDR1 and CDR2: LGHNA, YSLEER. V lost 0 bases to trimming and J lost 7 bases, with 13 bases between them. The CDR3 extends over 15 amino acids. The CDR3 sequence is CASSQEGWEWNEQFF. The CDR3 DNA reads as TGCGCCAGCAGCCAAGAGGGGTGGGAGTGGAATGAGCAGTTCTTC.

This clone was detected a few times. The chain is built from TRBV19 and TRBJ2-7; 7 bases line up with TRBD1. Germline values: CDR1 LNHDA, CDR2 SQIVND (reference sequence). The CDR3 extends over 15 amino acids. With V trimmed by 4 bases and J by 3 bases, 9 bases remained unmatched. The CDR3, as DNA: TGTGCCAGTAGTACACTCCGGACAGGCCGCTACGAGCAGTACTTC. As protein: CASSTLRTGRYEQYF.

This clone was seen a handful of times. This sequence joins TRBV6-1 and TRBJ2-7; the D gene is possibly TRBD2 (7 bases). Trimming took 8 bases from V and 6 from J, leaving 14 bases between them. This CDR3 is built from 12 residues. The germline V gene has CDR1 MNHNS and CDR2 SASEGT. The chain's CDR3 is CASGRGGGEQYF. CDR3 coding DNA: TGTGCCAGCGGGCGGGGAGGGGGCGAGCAGTACTTC.

The chain joins TRBV12-5 to TRBJ2-5; D might be TRBD1 (8 bases). V lost 1 base to trimming and J lost 2 bases, with 20 bases between them. The CDR3 runs 18 residues. Germline CDR1 reads LGHNT; CDR2 reads FRNRAP. The CDR3 coding sequence is TGTGCTAGTGGTTTGGGCCCTCCCTACAGGGGGGGACAAGAGACCCAGTACTTC. This gives the protein CASGLGPPYRGGQETQYF.

The V and J genes are TRBV18 and TRBJ2-2; 9 bases line up with TRBD2. The ends lost 3 bases at V and 5 bases at J; junction bases unmatched: 4. CDR3 length equals 15 residues. CDR1 KGHSH and CDR2 LQKENI come from the germline V gene. The CDR3 coding sequence is TGTGCCAGCTCACCTGGGACTAGCTGGACCGGGGAGCTGTTTTTT. Translated: CASSPGTSWTGELFF.

The V call is TRBV4-2, the J call TRBJ1-1; 10 bases are a match to TRBD1. V dropped 4 bases and J dropped 7; count of bases not matched to a gene: 6. The CDR3 totals 14 residues. Germline-derived CDR1 and CDR2 are LGHNA and YNFKEQ. CDR3 nucleotides: TGTGCCAGCAGCCTGGGGACAGGGGACTGTGAAGCTTTCTTT. This gives the protein CASSLGTGDCEAFF.

The chain uses TRBV20-1 and TRBJ2-1, with a weak D call TRBD1 (6 bases). Trimming took off 8 bases at V and 9 bases at J, with 11 bases between the two ends. Germline V gives CDR1 DFQATT, CDR2 SNEGSKA (reference sequence). The CDR3 is 10 amino acids. CDR3 sequence: CSPKGVEQFF. The CDR3 DNA reads TGCAGTCCCAAGGGGGTTGAGCAGTTCTTC.

V is TRBV9 and J is TRBJ2-3; 7 positions agree with TRBD1. CDR3 size: 14 residues. J was trimmed by 4 bases and V by 3 bases; bases with no gene match: 5. Germline CDR1 SGDLS, CDR2 YYNGEE. CDR3 amino acids: CASSAPTGPDTQYF. CDR3 DNA: TGTGCCAGCAGCGCACCGACAGGGCCAGATACGCAGTATTTT. The variable domain in full, with the rest retrieved from reference TRBV9 and TRBJ2-3, is DSGVTQTPKHLITATGQRVTLRCSPRSGDLSVYWYQQSLDQGLQFLIQYYNGEERAKGNILERFSAQQFPDLHSELNLSSLELGDSALYFCASSAPTGPDTQYFGPGTRLTVL.

The chain carries TRBV7-7 and TRBJ2-5; D might be TRBD2 (6 bases). Looked up from germline, CDR1 is SSHAT and CDR2 is FNYEAQ (reference sequence). This CDR3 region has 14 residues. V was pared by 4 bases and J by 5 bases, with 14 bases between. Written as DNA, the CDR3 is TGTGCCAGCAGCTCTAGCGCCCTCGGGGAGACCCAGTACTTC. This translates into CASSSSALGETQYF.

V and J are TRBV30 and TRBJ1-3; D is unclear. Germline V lookup: CDR1 GTSNPN, CDR2 SVGIG (reference sequence). CDR3 length: 15 amino acids. The V and J ends lost 1 base and 2 bases respectively, with 12 bases between them. The CDR3 coding sequence is TGTGCCTGGAGTGAATCTCGGGTACCTGGAAACACCATATATTTT. This translates into CAWSESRVPGNTIYF.

This clone was counted a few times. The chain is built from TRBV6-5 and TRBJ1-2; TRBD1 matches 8 bases. The CDR3 has 12 amino acids. V lost 1 base to trimming and J lost 13 bases; unmatched junction nucleotides: 5. Germline loops: CDR1 MNHEY, CDR2 SVGAGI. The CDR3 DNA sequence: TGTGCCAGCAGTTACTTGACAGGGGTCGTCACCTTC. Translation gives CASSYLTGVVTF.

The rearrangement uses TRBV2 and TRBJ1-5; D might be TRBD1 (6 bases). The V end lost 5 bases, the J end lost 3 bases, and 11 bases lay between the germline ends. CDR1 is SNHLY, CDR2 FYNNEI, per germline. There are 14 residues in the CDR3. CDR3: CASSTGGPNQPQHF. In nucleotides, the CDR3 is TGTGCCAGCAGTACCGGGGGGCCCAATCAGCCCCAGCATTTT.

This chain links TRBV10-3 with TRBJ2-5, with 13 bases fitting TRBD2. CDR1 and CDR2 from the germline V gene are ENHRY and SYGVKD. CDR3 length: 15 residues. Trimming at V came to 3 bases and at J to 5 bases, leaving 3 bases not matched to a gene. The CDR3 is CAISETSGRGETQYF. The CDR3 coding sequence is TGTGCCATCAGTGAAACTAGCGGGAGGGGGGAGACCCAGTACTTC.

The J gene is TRBJ2-1, the V gene TRBV28; D possibly corresponds to TRBD2 (5 bases). Germline loops: CDR1 MDHEN, CDR2 SYDVKM. The CDR3 covers 16 residues. Trimming took 6 bases from V and 0 from J, leaving 15 bases between them. CDR3 DNA: TGTGCCAGCAGCTGGTCTGAGCGGAGCTCCTACAATGAGCAGTTCTTC. This translates into CASSWSERSSYNEQFF.

Points on this clone: A junction end diverges from the germline sequence, so it may reflect a read error. This chain joins TRBV7-7 and TRBJ2-7, with TRBD1 identical over 7 bases. The CDR3 contains 13 residues. Per germline, CDR1 SSHAT and CDR2 FNYEAQ (reference sequence). The CDR3 protein is CASSSTGSYEQYF. The DNA for the CDR3 is TGTGCTAGCAGCTCGACAGGGTCCTACGAGCAGTACTTC.

V and J are TRBV5-4 and TRBJ2-3; a possible D gene is TRBD2 (6 bases). CDR1 and CDR2 (germline): SGHNT, YYREEE (reference sequence). Deletions cut 6 bases from V and 3 bases from J, with 17 bases between. This CDR3 contains 15 residues. CDR3 DNA sequence: TGTGCCAGCAACGGGGGTGGGGTTAAGACAGATACGCAGTATTTT. As protein: CASNGGGVKTDTQYF. The complete variable domain, with remaining parts taken from reference TRBV5-4 and TRBJ2-3, reads ETGVTQSPTHLIKTRGQQVTLRCSSQSGHNTVSWYQQALGQGPQFIFQYYREEENGRGNFPPRFSGLQFPNYSSELNVNALELDDSALYLCASNGGGVKTDTQYFGPGTRLTVL.

V usage is TRBV19 and J usage is TRBJ2-1, with TRBD2 matching over 7 bases. The germline V gene has CDR1 LNHDA and CDR2 SQIVND (reference sequence). V lost 5 bases, J lost 3 bases, and 7 bases stayed unmatched. The CDR3 has 15 amino acids. The DNA of the CDR3 is TGTGCCAGTAGTGTTCCTAGCGGACACTACAATGAGCAGTTCTTC. This sequence encodes CASSVPSGHYNEQFF.

This clone was seen a handful of times. This rearrangement joins TRBV4-3 to TRBJ2-1; the D is unclear. The germline CDR1 and CDR2 sequences are LGHNA and YSLEER. The CDR3 runs 14 residues. V gave up 3 bases and J gave up 1 base, with 7 bases separating them. The CDR3 DNA reads TGCGCCAGCAGCCACTCCCGGTCCTACAATGAGCAGTTCTTC. This sequence encodes CASSHSRSYNEQFF.

The rearrangement joins TRBV5-6 to TRBJ1-5, with TRBD1 identical over 7 bases. Trimming cost V 2 bases and J 2 bases; bases outside gene matches: 4. Germline V gene lookup returns CDR1 SGHDT and CDR2 YYEEEE. There are 15 residues in the CDR3. CDR3 nucleotides: TGTGCCAGCAGCTTACTGCAGGGGGGCAATCAGCCCCAGCATTTT. Protein product: CASSLLQGGNQPQHF.